These 19 T cell receptor beta chains were sequenced from one sample in a study of cytomegalovirus exposure and HLA in healthy donors. Both 60 Vbeta primers and 13 Jbeta primers went into the PCR. TCRdb's copy holds only in-frame clones and misses some; the assay was immunoSEQ multiplex PCR. This sample carries 75,000 to 90,000 clones, over 65% of them seen once, and the ten largest clones take about 3.5%. Sequencing was carried out using PBMCs. The source is a man in his fifties or sixties in good health and CMV-seronegative.

V is TRBV29-1 and J is TRBJ1-2, with D perhaps matching TRBD1 (5 bases). Trimming removed 7 bases from V and 4 bases from J, with 10 bases in between. Per the germline V gene, CDR1 is SQVTM and CDR2 is ANQGSEA. The CDR3 spans 11 residues. Here the CDR3 reads CSALGGYGYTF. The CDR3 coding sequence is TGCAGCGCCCTCGGGGGCTATGGCTACACCTTC.

This sequence joins TRBV5-1 and TRBJ1-1; D is unclear. The CDR3 contains 14 residues. Trimming pared 1 base from V and 1 base from J, leaving 8 bases between. The germline CDR1 and CDR2 sequences are SGHRS and YFSETQ. CDR3 sequence reads: CASSLPEKNTEAFF. In DNA form, the CDR3 reads TGCGCCAGCAGCTTGCCCGAGAAGAACACTGAAGCTTTCTTT.

V usage is TRBV18 and J usage is TRBJ1-2; D perhaps matches TRBD1 (5 bases). The CDR3 length is 16 residues. V lost 2 bases and J 7 bases, leaving 20 bases between the germline ends. In germline, CDR1 is KGHSH, CDR2 LQKENI. CDR3 coding DNA: TGTGCCAGCTCACCATCCCGGGAGGTGGGGGTGTCTGGCTACACCTTC. This gives the protein CASSPSREVGVSGYTF.

The J gene is TRBJ1-1, the V gene TRBV28; a possible D gene is TRBD1 (5 bases). V was pared by 2 bases and J by 12 bases, with 13 bases between. Germline-derived CDR1 and CDR2 are MDHEN and SYDVKM. The CDR3 length is 12 residues. CDR3 loop: CASSLRRGVPFF. Here the CDR3 DNA reads TGTGCCAGCAGTTTACGCCGGGGGGTTCCTTTCTTT. The variable domain in full, with the rest retrieved from reference TRBV28 and TRBJ1-1, is DVKVTQSSRYLVKRTGEKVFLECVQDMDHENMFWYRQDPGLGLRLIYFSYDVKMKEKGDIPEGYSVSREKKERFSLILESASTNQTSMYLCASSLRRGVPFFGQGTRLTVV.

The V call is TRBV9, the J call TRBJ2-2; 7 bases agree with TRBD1. The CDR3 contains 17 residues. V dropped 6 bases and J dropped 4; count of bases not matched to a gene: 15. The germline V gene encodes CDR1 SGDLS and CDR2 YYNGEE. The CDR3 protein is CASTRGGSGGPTGELFF. The DNA of the CDR3 is TGTGCCAGCACACGAGGGGGCTCCGGAGGTCCCACCGGGGAGCTGTTTTTT.

Regarding this clone: Other DNA sequences within the sample encode an identical CDR3. The CDR3: CAWRRQGNSPLHF. DNA of the CDR3: TGTGCCTGGAGACGACAGGGCAATTCACCCCTCCACTTT. The chain is built from TRBV30 and TRBJ1-6; 7 bases fit TRBD1. V dropped 3 bases and J dropped 7; count of bases not matched to a gene: 3. There are 13 residues in the CDR3. CDR1 and CDR2 from the germline V gene are GTSNPN and SVGIG (reference sequence).

The chain recombines TRBV7-8 with TRBJ2-5; 12 bases map to TRBD2. J gave up 1 base and V 7 bases, and 10 bases lay outside the gene matches. This CDR3 has 17 residues. Germline V gene sequence: CDR1 SGHVS, CDR2 FQNEAQ. The chain's CDR3 is CASTRGPSGGAQETQYF. The CDR3 DNA reads TGTGCCAGCACCCGAGGTCCTAGCGGGGGGGCCCAAGAGACCCAGTACTTC.

The gene calls are TRBV28 and TRBJ2-7, with 8 bases aligning to TRBD1. The CDR3 runs 15 residues. Germline V gene lookup returns CDR1 MDHEN and CDR2 SYDVKM. The J segment lost 5 bases and the V segment lost 4 bases, leaving 10 bases of the junction unmatched. The CDR3 sequence is CASSSPSTGADEQYF. The CDR3 nucleotides are TGTGCCAGCAGTTCCCCTTCGACAGGGGCAGACGAGCAGTACTTC.

The chain links TRBV28 to TRBJ1-1; 11 positions agree with TRBD1. The germline V gene encodes CDR1 MDHEN and CDR2 SYDVKM. V trimming: 6 bases; J trimming: 7 bases; junction bases outside the gene matches: 7. The CDR3 spans 14 residues. The CDR3 nucleotides read TGTGCCAGCAGATGGGACAGGGGGGCGTTTGAAGCTTTCTTT. This sequence encodes CASRWDRGAFEAFF. Drawing the rest from reference TRBV28 and TRBJ1-1, the complete variable domain is DVKVTQSSRYLVKRTGEKVFLECVQDMDHENMFWYRQDPGLGLRLIYFSYDVKMKEKGDIPEGYSVSREKKERFSLILESASTNQTSMYLCASRWDRGAFEAFFGQGTRLTVV.

V usage is TRBV5-1 and J usage is TRBJ2-1; possibly TRBD2 for D (6 bases). The germline V gene encodes CDR1 SGHRS and CDR2 YFSETQ. The CDR3 loop spans 16 amino acids. Trimming cost V 0 bases and J 0 bases, with 10 bases left between them. The CDR3 loop reads CASSLGGRSSYNEQFF. The DNA of the CDR3 is TGCGCCAGCAGCTTGGGGGGGAGGAGCTCCTACAATGAGCAGTTCTTC.

This chain links TRBV4-3 with TRBJ1-6; D is unclear. V shed 0 bases and J shed 7 bases, with 4 bases lying between them. The CDR3 is 13 amino acids. The germline V gene has CDR1 LGHNA and CDR2 YSLEER. The CDR3 DNA reads as TGCGCCAGCAGCCAAGATCTGAATTCACCCCTCCACTTT. It is translated as CASSQDLNSPLHF.

The V gene is TRBV5-1, the J gene TRBJ2-5; a possible D gene is TRBD1 (9 bases). The ends were cut back, 3 bases at V and 5 bases at J, with 17 bases in the middle. The CDR3 has 15 residues. The germline V gene has CDR1 SGHRS and CDR2 YFSETQ. The CDR3 DNA reads as TGCGCCAGCAGCTGGCGGGGGGACAGGGTTGAGACCCAGTACTTC. Encoded protein: CASSWRGDRVETQYF. Full variable domain (outside the CDR3, taken from reference TRBV5-1 and TRBJ2-5): KAGVTQTPRYLIKTRGQQVTLSCSPISGHRSVSWYQQTPGQGLQFLFEYFSETQRNKGNFPGRFSGRQFSNSRSEMNVSTLELGDSALYLCASSWRGDRVETQYFGPGTRLLVL.

This chain uses TRBV18 with TRBJ1-3, with D possibly being TRBD1 (6 bases). Trimming took 6 bases from V and 0 from J, leaving 18 bases between them. CDR1 is KGHSH and CDR2 is LQKENI in the germline V gene. The CDR3 spans 17 residues. The CDR3 region has the DNA TGTGCCAGCTCTCAATCAGGGGCCGTAAACTCTGGAAACACCATATATTTT. This sequence encodes CASSQSGAVNSGNTIYF.

The chain is built from TRBV2 and TRBJ1-5; D call uncertain. Trimming cost V 8 bases and J 0 bases, with 14 bases left between them. Germline V gene sequence: CDR1 SNHLY, CDR2 FYNNEI. The CDR3 extends over 15 amino acids. CDR3: CASGRGSISNQPQHF. The CDR3 DNA reads TGTGCCAGCGGCAGAGGGTCCATTAGCAATCAGCCCCAGCATTTT.

Turning to this clone: The germline gene is not matched at one end of the junction; a read error may be the cause. The rearrangement links TRBV7-7 to TRBJ1-5; no clear D gene. The CDR3 has 13 residues. Germline-derived CDR1 and CDR2 are SSHAT and FNYEAQ (reference sequence). This CDR3 is CASSFQFGQPQHF. In DNA form, the CDR3 reads TGTGCTAGCAGCTTCCAGTTCGGGCAGCCCCAGCATTTT.

The rearrangement links TRBV6-6 to TRBJ1-1; 8 bases align to TRBD1. The germline CDR1 and CDR2 sequences are MNHNY and SVGAGI (reference sequence). The V segment lost 2 bases and the J segment 4 bases; nucleotides outside the gene matches: 3. CDR3 length equals 14 residues. This CDR3 is CASSYPGGGTEAFF. DNA of the CDR3: TGTGCCAGCAGTTACCCAGGGGGCGGCACTGAAGCTTTCTTT.

This chain connects TRBV25-1 to TRBJ1-2; 8 bases fit TRBD1. Germline assignment: CDR1 MGHDK and CDR2 SYGVNS. After removal of 6 bases from V and 8 bases from J, the junction contained 14 bases not matched to a gene. The CDR3 has 15 amino acids. The CDR3 region is CASRKTGEGVGGYTF. CDR3 DNA: TGTGCCAGCAGAAAGACAGGGGAAGGGGTTGGGGGCTACACCTTC.

The chain's CDR3 is CASSLNRGYNEKLFF. The CDR3, as DNA: TGTGCCAGCAGCTTAAACCGGGGGTATAATGAAAAACTGTTTTTT. This chain uses TRBV7-9 with TRBJ1-4; perhaps TRBD1 as D (5 bases). This CDR3 contains 15 residues. V shed 2 bases and J shed 4 bases, with 11 bases lying between them. Germline values: CDR1 SEHNR, CDR2 FQNEAQ (reference sequence).

The gene calls are TRBV6-5 and TRBJ1-2, with D tentatively TRBD1 (5 bases). This CDR3 comprises 15 residues. V shed 6 bases and J shed 7 bases, with 21 bases lying between them. The germline V gene encodes CDR1 MNHEY and CDR2 SVGAGI. The CDR3 loop reads CASSLMGGTPRGYTF. The CDR3 region has the DNA TGTGCCAGCAGCCTCATGGGGGGTACGCCTCGTGGCTACACCTTC.